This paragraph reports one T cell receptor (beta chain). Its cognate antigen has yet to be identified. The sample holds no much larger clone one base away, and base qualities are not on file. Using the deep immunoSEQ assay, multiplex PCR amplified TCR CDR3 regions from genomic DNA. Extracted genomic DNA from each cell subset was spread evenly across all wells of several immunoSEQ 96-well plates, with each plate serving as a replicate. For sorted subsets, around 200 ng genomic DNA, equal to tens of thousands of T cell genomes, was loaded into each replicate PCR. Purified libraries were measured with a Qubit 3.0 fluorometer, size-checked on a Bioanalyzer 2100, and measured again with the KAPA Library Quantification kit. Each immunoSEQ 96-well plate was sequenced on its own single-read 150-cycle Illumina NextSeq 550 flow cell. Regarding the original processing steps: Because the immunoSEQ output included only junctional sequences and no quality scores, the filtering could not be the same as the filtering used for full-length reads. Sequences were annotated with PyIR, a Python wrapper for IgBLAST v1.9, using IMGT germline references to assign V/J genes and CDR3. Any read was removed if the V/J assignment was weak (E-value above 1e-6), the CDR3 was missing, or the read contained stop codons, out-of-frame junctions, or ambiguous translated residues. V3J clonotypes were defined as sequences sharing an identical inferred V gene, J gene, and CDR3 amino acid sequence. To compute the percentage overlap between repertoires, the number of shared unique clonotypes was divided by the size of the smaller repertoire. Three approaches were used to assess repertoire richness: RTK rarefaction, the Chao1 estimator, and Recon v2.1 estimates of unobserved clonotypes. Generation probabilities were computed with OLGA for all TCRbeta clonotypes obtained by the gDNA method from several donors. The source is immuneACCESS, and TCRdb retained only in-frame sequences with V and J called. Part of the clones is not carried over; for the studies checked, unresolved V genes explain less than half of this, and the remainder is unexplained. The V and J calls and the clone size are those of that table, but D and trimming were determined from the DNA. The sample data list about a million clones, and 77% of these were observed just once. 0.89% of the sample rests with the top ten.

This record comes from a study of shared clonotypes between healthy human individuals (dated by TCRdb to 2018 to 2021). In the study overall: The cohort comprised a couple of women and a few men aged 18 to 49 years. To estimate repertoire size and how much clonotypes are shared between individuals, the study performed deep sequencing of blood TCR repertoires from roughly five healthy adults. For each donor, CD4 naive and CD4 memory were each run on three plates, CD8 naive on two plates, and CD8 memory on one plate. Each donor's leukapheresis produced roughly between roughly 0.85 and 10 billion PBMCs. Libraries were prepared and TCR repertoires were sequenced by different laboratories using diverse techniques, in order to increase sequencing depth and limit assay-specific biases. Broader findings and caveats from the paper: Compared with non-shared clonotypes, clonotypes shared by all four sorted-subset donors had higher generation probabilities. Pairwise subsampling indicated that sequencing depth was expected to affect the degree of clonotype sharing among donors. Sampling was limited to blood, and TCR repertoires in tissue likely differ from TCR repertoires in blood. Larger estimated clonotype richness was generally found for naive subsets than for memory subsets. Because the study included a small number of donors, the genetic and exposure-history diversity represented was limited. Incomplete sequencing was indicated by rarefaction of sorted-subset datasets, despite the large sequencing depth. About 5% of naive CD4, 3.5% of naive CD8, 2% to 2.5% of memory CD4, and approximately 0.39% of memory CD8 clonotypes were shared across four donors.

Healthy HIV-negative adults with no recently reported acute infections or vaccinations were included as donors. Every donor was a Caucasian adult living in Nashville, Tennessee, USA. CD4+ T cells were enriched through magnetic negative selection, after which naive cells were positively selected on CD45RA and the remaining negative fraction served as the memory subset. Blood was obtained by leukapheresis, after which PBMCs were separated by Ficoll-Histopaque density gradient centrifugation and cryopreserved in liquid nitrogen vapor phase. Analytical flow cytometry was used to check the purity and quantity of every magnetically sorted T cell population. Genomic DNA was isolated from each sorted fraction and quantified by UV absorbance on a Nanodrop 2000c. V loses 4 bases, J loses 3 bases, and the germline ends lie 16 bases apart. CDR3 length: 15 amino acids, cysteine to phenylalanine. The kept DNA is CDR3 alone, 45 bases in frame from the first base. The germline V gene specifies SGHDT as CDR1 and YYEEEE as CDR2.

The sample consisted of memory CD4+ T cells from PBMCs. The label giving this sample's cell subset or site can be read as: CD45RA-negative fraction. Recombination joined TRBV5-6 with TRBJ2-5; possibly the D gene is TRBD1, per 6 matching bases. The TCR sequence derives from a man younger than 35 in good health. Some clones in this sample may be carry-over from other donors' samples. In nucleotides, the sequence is TGTGCCAGCAGCCCGAGGGGCAGGGGAGAAGAGACCCAGTACTTC. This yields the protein CASSPRGRGEETQYF.